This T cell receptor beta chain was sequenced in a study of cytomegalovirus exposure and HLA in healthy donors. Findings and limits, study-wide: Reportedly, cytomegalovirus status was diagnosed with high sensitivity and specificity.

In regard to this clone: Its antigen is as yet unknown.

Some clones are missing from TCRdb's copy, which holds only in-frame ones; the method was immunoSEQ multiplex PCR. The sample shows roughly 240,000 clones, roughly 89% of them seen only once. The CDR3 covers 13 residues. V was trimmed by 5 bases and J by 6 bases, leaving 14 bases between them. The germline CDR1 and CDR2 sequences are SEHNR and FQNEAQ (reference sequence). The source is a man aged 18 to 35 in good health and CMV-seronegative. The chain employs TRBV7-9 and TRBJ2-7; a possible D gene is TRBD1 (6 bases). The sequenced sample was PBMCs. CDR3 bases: TGTGCCAGCAGCCGGACAGTGAGTCCCGAGCAGTACTTC. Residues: CASSRTVSPEQYF.